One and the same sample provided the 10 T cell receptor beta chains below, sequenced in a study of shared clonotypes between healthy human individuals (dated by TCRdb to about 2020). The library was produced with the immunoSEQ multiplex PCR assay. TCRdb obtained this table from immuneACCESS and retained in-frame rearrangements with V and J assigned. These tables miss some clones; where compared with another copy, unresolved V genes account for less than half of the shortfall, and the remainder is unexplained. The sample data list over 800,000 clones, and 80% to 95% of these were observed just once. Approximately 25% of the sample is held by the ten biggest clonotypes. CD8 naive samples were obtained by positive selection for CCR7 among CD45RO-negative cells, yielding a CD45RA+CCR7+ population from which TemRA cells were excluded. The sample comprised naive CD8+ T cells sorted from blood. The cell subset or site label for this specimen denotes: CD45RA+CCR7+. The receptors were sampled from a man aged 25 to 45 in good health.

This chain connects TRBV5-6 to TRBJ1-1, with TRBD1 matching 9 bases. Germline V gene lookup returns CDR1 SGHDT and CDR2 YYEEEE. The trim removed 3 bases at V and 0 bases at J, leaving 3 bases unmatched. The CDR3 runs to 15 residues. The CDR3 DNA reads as TGTGCCAGCAGCTGGGGGACAGGGCTGAACACTGAAGCTTTCTTT. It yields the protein CASSWGTGLNTEAFF.

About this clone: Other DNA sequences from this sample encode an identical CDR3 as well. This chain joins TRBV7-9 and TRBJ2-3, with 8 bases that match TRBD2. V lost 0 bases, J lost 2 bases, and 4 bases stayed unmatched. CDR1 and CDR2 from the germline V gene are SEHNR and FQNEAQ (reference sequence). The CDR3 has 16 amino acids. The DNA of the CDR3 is TGTGCCAGCAGCTTAGCGGCTAGCGGGTCCACAGATACGCAGTATTTT. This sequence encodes CASSLAASGSTDTQYF.

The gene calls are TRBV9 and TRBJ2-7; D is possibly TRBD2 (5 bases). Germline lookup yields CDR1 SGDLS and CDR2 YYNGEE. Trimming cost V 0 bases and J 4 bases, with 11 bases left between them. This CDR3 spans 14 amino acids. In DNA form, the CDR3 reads TGTGCCAGCAGCGTAGACGGGGAATTGTACGAGCAGTACTTC. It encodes CASSVDGELYEQYF.

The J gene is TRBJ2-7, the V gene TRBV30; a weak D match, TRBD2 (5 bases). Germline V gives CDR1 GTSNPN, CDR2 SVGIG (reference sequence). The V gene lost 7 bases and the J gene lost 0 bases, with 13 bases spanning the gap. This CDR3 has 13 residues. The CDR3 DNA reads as TGTGCCTCGTACCTAGCAGCCTCCTACGAGCAGTACTTC. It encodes CASYLAASYEQYF.

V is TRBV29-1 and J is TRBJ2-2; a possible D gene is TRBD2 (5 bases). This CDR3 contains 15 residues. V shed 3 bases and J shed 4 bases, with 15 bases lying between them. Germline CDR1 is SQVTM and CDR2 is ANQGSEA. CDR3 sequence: CSVDGVGRATGELFF. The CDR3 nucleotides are TGCAGCGTTGATGGTGTAGGGAGAGCCACCGGGGAGCTGTTTTTT.

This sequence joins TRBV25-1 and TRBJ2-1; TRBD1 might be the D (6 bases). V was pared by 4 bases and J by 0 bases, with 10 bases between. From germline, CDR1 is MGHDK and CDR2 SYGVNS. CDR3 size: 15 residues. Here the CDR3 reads CASSGPGASYNEQFF. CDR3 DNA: TGTGCCAGCAGTGGCCCAGGGGCCTCCTACAATGAGCAGTTCTTC. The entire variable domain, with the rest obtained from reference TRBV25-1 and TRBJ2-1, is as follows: EADIYQTPRYLVIGTGKKITLECSQTMGHDKMYWYQQDPGMELHLIHYSYGVNSTEKGDLSSESTVSRIRTEHFPLTLESARPSHTSQYLCASSGPGASYNEQFFGPGTRLTVL.

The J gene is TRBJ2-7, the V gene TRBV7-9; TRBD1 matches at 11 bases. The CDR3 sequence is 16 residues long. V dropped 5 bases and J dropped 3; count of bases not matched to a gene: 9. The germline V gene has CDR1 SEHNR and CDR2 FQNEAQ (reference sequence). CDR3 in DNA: TGTGCCAGCAGCCCTAAACCGGGACAGGGGGACTACGAGCAGTACTTC. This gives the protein CASSPKPGQGDYEQYF.

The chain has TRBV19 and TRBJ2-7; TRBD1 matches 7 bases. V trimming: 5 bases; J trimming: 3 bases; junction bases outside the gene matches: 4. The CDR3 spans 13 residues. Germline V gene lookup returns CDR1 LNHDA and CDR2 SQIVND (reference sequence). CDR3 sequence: CASSFRDSYEQYF. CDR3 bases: TGTGCCAGTAGTTTCCGGGACAGCTACGAGCAGTACTTC.

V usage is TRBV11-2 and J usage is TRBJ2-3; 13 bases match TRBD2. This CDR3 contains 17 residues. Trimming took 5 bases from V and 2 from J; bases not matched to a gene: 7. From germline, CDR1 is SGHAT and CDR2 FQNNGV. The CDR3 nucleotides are TGTGCCAGCAGCATGAGGACTAGCGGGAGCCTCACAGATACGCAGTATTTT. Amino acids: CASSMRTSGSLTDTQYF.

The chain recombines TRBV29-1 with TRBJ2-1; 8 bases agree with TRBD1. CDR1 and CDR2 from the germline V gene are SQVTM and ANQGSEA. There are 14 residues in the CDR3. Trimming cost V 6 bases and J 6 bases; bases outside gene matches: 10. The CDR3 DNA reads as TGCAGCGTCTCCGAGACAGGGGTGGTCAATGAGCAGTTCTTC. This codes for CSVSETGVVNEQFF.